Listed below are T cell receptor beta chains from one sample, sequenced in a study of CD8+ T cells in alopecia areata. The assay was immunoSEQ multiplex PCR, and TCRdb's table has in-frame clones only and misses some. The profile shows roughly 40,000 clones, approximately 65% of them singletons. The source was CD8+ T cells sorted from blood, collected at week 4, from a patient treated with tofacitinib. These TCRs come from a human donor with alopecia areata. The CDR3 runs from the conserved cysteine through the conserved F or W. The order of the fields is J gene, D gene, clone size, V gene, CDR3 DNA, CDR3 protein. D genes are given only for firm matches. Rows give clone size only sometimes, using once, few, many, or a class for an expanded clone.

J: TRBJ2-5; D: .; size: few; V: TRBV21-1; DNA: TGTGCCAGCAGCGAGAAGGCTTTCGGGACCCAGTACTTC; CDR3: CASSEKAFGTQYF
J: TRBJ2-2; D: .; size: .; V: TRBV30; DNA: TGTGCCTGGAGTGGAGGGAACACCGGGGAGCTGTTTTTT; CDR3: CAWSGGNTGELFF
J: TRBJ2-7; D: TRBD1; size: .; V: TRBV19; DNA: TGTGCCAGTAGTATCGGGACAGGAGCATACGAGCAGTACTTC; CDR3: CASSIGTGAYEQYF
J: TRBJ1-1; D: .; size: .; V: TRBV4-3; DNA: TGCGCCAGCAGCCGATTTGGGGGGGCTGAAGCTTTCTTT; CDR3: CASSRFGGAEAFF
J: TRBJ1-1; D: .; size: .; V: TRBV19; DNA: TGTGCCAGTAGTACAGGGAACACTGAAGCTTTCTTT; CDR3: CASSTGNTEAFF
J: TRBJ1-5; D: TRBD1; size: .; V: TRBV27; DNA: TGTGCCAGCAGTCCCGGGGACAGCCATCAGCCCCAGCATTTT; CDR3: CASSPGDSHQPQHF
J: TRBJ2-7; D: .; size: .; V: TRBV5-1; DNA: TGCGCCAGCAGCAGAATTGGGGACGAGCAGTACTTC; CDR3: CASSRIGDEQYF
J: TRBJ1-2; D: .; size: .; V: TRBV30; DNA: TGTGCCTGGAGTACAGCCTATGGCTACACCTTC; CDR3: CAWSTAYGYTF
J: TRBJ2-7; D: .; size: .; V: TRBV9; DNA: TGTGCCAGCAGCGTAGCTCTTTCGGCGACCGAGCAGTACTTC; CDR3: CASSVALSATEQYF
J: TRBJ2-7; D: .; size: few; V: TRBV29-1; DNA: TGCAGCGTCCTCCGTGAGGGCGAGCAGTACTTC; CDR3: CSVLREGEQYF
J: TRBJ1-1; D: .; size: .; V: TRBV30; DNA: TGTGCCGCGGGGGCGGCAATGAACACTGAAGCTTTCTTT; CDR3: CAAGAAMNTEAFF
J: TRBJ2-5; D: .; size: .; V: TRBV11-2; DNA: TGTGCCAGCAGCTTGGCGGAGACCCAGTACTTC; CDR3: CASSLAETQYF
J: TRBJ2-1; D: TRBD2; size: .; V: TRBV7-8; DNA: TGTGCCAGCAGCTCACTAGCGGGGGGGAATGAGCAGTTCTTC; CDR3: CASSSLAGGNEQFF
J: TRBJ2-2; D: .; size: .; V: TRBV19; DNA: TGTGCCAGTAGTATGGTCCGGAACACCGGGGAGCTGTTTTTT; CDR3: CASSMVRNTGELFF
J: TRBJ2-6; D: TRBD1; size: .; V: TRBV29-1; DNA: TGCAGCGTTGAAGAAAGGGGGCTCGGGGCCAACGTCCTGACTTTC; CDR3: CSVEERGLGANVLTF
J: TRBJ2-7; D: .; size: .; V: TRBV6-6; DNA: TGTGCCAGCAGTTACTCATCAGGGGAGCAGTACTTC; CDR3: CASSYSSGEQYF
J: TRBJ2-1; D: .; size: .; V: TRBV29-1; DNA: TGCAGCGTTGTGGTTTACAATGAGCAGTTCTTC; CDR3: CSVVVYNEQFF
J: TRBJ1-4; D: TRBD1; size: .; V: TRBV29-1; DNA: TGCAGCGTTGAAGATGAAGGGGGCGAAATGGAAAAACTGTTTTTT; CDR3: CSVEDEGGEMEKLFF
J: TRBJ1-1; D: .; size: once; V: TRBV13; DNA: TGTGCCAGCAGAGACCGGAACACTGAAGCTTTCTTT; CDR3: CASRDRNTEAFF
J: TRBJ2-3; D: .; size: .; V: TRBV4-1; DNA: TGCGCCAGCAGCCATTACCCGGGGGATACGCAGTATTTT; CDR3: CASSHYPGDTQYF
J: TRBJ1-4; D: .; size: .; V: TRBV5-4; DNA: TGTGCCTGGCGAGTGGGGCGTGAGGAAAAACTGTTTTTT; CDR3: CAWRVGREEKLFF
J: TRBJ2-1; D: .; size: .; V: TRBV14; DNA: TGTGCCAGCAGCCAAGAGTTGGGTTACAATGAGCAGTTCTTC; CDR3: CASSQELGYNEQFF
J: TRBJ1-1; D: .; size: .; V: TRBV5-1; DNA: TGCGCCAGCAGCTTGGACAGGGCCACTGAAGCTTTCTTT; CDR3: CASSLDRATEAFF
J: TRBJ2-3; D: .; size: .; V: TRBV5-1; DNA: TGCGCCAGCAGCAGTGACGGGGCCTGGACAGATACGCAGTATTTT; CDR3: CASSSDGAWTDTQYF
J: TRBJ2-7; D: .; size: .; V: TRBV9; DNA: TGTGCCAGCAGCGCAGGGACGGTGGGGTACGAGCAGTACTTC; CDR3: CASSAGTVGYEQYF
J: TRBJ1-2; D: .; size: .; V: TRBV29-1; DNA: TGCAGCGTTGAAGAAGGGGAGTGGAACTATGGCTACACCTTC; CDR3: CSVEEGEWNYGYTF
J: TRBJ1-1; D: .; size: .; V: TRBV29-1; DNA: TGCAGCGCCCGTCGGGACGGAAACACTGAAGCTTTCTTT; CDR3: CSARRDGNTEAFF
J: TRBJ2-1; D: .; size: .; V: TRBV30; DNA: TGTGCCTGGAGTAACGGACGGGGTGAGCAGTTCTTC; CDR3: CAWSNGRGEQFF
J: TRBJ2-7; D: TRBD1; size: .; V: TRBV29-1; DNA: TGCAGCGCCCTCGGACAGGGTTACGAGCAGTACTTC; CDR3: CSALGQGYEQYF
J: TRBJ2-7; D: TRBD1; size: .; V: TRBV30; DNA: TGTGCCTGGAGTGTTATGGGGACAGGCGCTGACGAGCAGTACTTC; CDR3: CAWSVMGTGADEQYF
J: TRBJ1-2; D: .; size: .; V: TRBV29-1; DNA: TGCAGCGCCTCAAGGGACCGGAGCTACACCTTC; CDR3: CSASRDRSYTF
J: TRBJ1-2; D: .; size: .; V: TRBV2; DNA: TGTGCCAGCAGTGGGACAGACGGCTACACCTTC; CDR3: CASSGTDGYTF
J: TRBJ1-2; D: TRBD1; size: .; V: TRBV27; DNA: TGTGCCAGCAGTTCAGGGGGATCGGGCTACACCTTC; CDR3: CASSSGGSGYTF
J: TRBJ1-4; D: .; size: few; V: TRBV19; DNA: TGTGCCAGTAGTATCGGGGATGAAAAACTGTTTTTT; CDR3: CASSIGDEKLFF
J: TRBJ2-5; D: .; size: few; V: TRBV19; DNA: TGTGCCAGTAGTACCACGCGGGAAGAGACCCAGTACTTC; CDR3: CASSTTREETQYF
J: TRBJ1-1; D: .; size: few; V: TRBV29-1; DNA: TGCAGCGGGGTCACGGGGGCAGGGACTGAAGCTTTCTTT; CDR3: CSGVTGAGTEAFF
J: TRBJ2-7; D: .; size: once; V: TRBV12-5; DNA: TGTGCTAGTGGTTTGTCCCACGAGCAGTACTTC; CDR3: CASGLSHEQYF
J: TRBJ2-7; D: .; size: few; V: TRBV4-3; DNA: TGCGCCAGCAGCCAAGATTACCCCGGTGGGTCCTACGAGCAGTACTTC; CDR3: CASSQDYPGGSYEQYF
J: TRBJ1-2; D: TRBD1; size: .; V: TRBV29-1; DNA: TGCAGCGCTCCGGGACAGGGGAACTATGGCTACACCTTC; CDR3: CSAPGQGNYGYTF
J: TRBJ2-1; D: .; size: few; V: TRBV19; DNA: TGTGCCAGTAGACAGGACAATGAGCAGTTCTTC; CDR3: CASRQDNEQFF
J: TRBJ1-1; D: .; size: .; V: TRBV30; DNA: TGTGCCTGGAACCAAAACAGGAGTAACACTGAAGCTTTCTTT; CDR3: CAWNQNRSNTEAFF
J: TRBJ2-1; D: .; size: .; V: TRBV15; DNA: TGTGCCACCAGCAGAAACAGGGTAAATGAGCAGTTCTTC; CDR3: CATSRNRVNEQFF
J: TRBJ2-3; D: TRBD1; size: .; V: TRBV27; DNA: TGTGCCAGCAGTGACCGGGACAGCCGCACAGATACGCAGTATTTT; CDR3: CASSDRDSRTDTQYF
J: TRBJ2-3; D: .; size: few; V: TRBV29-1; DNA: TGCAGCGCCGCAGACAGAGAAACAGATACGCAGTATTTT; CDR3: CSAADRETDTQYF
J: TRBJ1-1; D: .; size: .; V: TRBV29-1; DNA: TGCAGCGGGATGGGGGGCACTGAAGCTTTCTTT; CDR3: CSGMGGTEAFF